This T cell receptor beta chain was retrieved from a study of OX40 agonist ivuxolimab in advanced cancers. Generated by immunoSEQ multiplex PCR, the TCRdb table keeps only in-frame clones and is missing some. Among 80,000 to 100,000 clones listed, roughly 84% were seen once. V lost 5 bases and J 0 bases, leaving 19 bases between the germline ends. Germline loops: CDR1 MNHEY, CDR2 SMNVEV (reference sequence). The CDR3 has 17 amino acids. The receptor was isolated from an adult with an advanced solid tumor such as melanoma, head and neck, liver or kidney cancer. Specimen: CD4+ or CD8+ T cells sorted from blood, collected in a trial of the OX40 agonist ivuxolimab. The chain has TRBV27 and TRBJ1-2; a possible D gene is TRBD1 (6 bases). CDR3 in DNA: TGTGCCAGCAGTCCACTAGCTGGACGGACAGCTAACTATGGCTACACCTTC. This sequence encodes CASSPLAGRTANYGYTF.